Detailed here is one T cell receptor beta chain. Which antigen it targets is not known. Base qualities are not recorded, but no much larger clone differs from it by a single base. The sample originates from a study of shared clonotypes between healthy human individuals (dated by TCRdb to about 2020). Regarding the complete study: A few men and a couple of women, aged 18 to 49 years, made up the cohort. Leukapheresis yielded between about 0.85 and 10 billion PBMCs per donor. Different laboratories and diverse techniques were used to prepare libraries and sequence TCR repertoires, to increase sequencing depth and limit assay-specific biases. For each donor, three plates each were used for CD4 naive and CD4 memory, two plates were used for CD8 naive, and one plate was used for CD8 memory. The study deeply sequenced blood TCR repertoires of about five healthy adults to estimate repertoire size and the extent of clonotype sharing between individuals.

Here is what the overall study found, with its caveats: Naive subsets generally had larger estimated clonotype richness than memory subsets. About 5% of naive CD4, 3% to 4% of naive CD8, 2.3% of memory CD4, and 0.35% to 0.5% of memory CD8 clonotypes were shared across several donors. Pairwise subsampling indicated that sequencing depth was expected to affect the degree of clonotype sharing among donors. Sampling was limited to blood, and TCR repertoires in tissue likely differ from TCR repertoires in blood. Because the study included only a small number of donors, the genetic and exposure-history diversity represented was limited. Higher generation probabilities were observed for clonotypes shared by all four sorted-subset donors than for non-shared clonotypes. Rarefaction of sorted-subset datasets indicated incomplete sequencing despite the large sequencing depth.

The donors were healthy, HIV-negative adults who had no recently reported acute infections or vaccinations. All donors were Caucasian adults living in Nashville, Tennessee, USA. CD4+ T cells were enriched by magnetic negative selection, after which naive cells were positively selected on CD45RA and the negative fraction was taken as the memory subset. Blood was obtained by leukapheresis, after which PBMCs were separated by Ficoll-Histopaque density gradient centrifugation and cryopreserved in liquid nitrogen vapor phase. Analytical flow cytometry was used to check the purity and quantity of each magnetically sorted T cell population. Genomic DNA was isolated from every sorted fraction and measured by UV absorbance on a Nanodrop 2000c. TCR CDR3 regions were amplified from genomic DNA by multiplex PCR using the deep immunoSEQ assay. Extracted genomic DNA from each cell subset was distributed evenly across all wells of several immunoSEQ 96-well plates, and each plate was treated as a replicate. For sorted subsets, approximately 200 ng of genomic DNA, equivalent to 30,000 or so T cell genomes, went into each replicate PCR. Purified libraries were quantified with a Qubit 3.0 fluorometer, sized on a Bioanalyzer 2100, and re-quantified with the KAPA Library Quantification kit. Each immunoSEQ 96-well plate was sequenced on its own single-read 150-cycle Illumina NextSeq 550 flow cell. In the source study's methods: The immunoSEQ output contained only junctional sequences without quality scores, so filtering could not match that applied to full-length reads. To assign V/J genes and CDR3, sequences were annotated against IMGT germline references using PyIR, a Python wrapper for IgBLAST v1.9. Any read was removed if the V/J assignment was weak (E-value above 1e-6), the CDR3 was missing, or the read contained stop codons, out-of-frame junctions, or ambiguous translated residues. V3J clonotypes were defined as sequences sharing an identical inferred V gene, J gene, and CDR3 amino acid sequence. The percentage overlap between two repertoires was calculated by dividing the number of shared unique clonotypes by the size of the smaller repertoire. Richness of each repertoire was evaluated using RTK rarefaction, the Chao1 estimator, and Recon v2.1 estimates of unobserved clonotypes. Generation probabilities were computed with OLGA for all TCRbeta clonotypes obtained by the gDNA method from a handful of donors. TCRdb carries this immuneACCESS record with in-frame sequences only. Its versions omit some clonotypes, under half of them owing to an unresolved V gene in the studies checked, with the rest unexplained. The V and J calls and clone size are taken from that table; D and trimming were inferred from the DNA. This sample is represented by 2.5 million or so clones; roughly 92% of them were singletons. Together, the top ten hold around 0.14% of the sample.

Sequencing used naive CD4+ T cells sorted from blood. The cell subset or site label, read with the paper, signifies: CD45RA+ positively selected. The receptor was derived from a man aged 18 to 30 in good health.

The base sequence is TGTGCCATCAGTGTCGGGACAGACACTGAAGCTTTCTTT. Its protein reads: CAISVGTDTEAFF. The V gene is TRBV10-3 and the J gene is TRBJ1-1, with 7 central nucleotides matching TRBD1. Trimming leaves V shorter by 4 bases and J shorter by 3 bases, with the junction holding 2 bases beyond the gene matches. From the cysteine up to the phenylalanine, the CDR3 has a length of 13 residues. This entry keeps only the CDR3 DNA: 39 bases, framed from base 1. The germline V gene gives CDR1 as ENHRY and CDR2 as SYGVKD.